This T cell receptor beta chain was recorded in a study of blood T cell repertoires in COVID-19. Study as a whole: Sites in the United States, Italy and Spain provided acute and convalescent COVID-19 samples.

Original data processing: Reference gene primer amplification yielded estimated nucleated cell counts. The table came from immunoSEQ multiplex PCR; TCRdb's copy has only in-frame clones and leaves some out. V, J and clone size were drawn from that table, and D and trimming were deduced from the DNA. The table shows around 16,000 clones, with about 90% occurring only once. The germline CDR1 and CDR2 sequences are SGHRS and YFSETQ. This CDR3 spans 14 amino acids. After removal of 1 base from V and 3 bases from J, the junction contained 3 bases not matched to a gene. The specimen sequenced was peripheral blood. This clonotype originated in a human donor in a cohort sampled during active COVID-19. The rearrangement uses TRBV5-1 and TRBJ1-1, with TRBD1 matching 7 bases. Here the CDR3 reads CASSLFDRDTEAFF. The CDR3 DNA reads TGCGCCAGCAGCTTGTTTGACAGGGACACTGAAGCTTTCTTT. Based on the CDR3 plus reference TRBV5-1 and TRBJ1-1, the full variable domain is KAGVTQTPRYLIKTRGQQVTLSCSPISGHRSVSWYQQTPGQGLQFLFEYFSETQRNKGNFPGRFSGRQFSNSRSEMNVSTLELGDSALYLCASSLFDRDTEAFFGQGTRLTVV.